Each of the 2 T cell receptor beta chains below was sequenced from the same sample in a study of human T cells and chemical hapten exposure. Time point denoted: patch test 1, 2 weeks after DPC sensitization. The treatment denotes: therapeutic diphenylcyclopropenone sensitization with weekly scalp DPC. TCRdb passed the RACE reads through MiXCR, listing each CDR3 protein once. Of 180,000 or so distinct CDR3 sequences listed, 20% to 25% are singletons. Sequencing was performed on whole blood, taken in connection with sensitization to the hapten diphenylcyclopropenone (DPC). Receptors were obtained from a woman aged 50 to 65 with alopecia areata. Some clones in this sample may be carry-over from other donors' samples.

The rearrangement joins TRBV12-3 or TRBV12-4 to TRBJ1-2; no reliable D call. This CDR3 contains 12 residues. The germline V and J ends were trimmed by 4 bases and 8 bases, with 11 bases remaining between them. As DNA, the CDR3 is TGTGCCAGCAGTTCCGCCCCGGGAGGCTACACCTTC. Its protein is CASSSAPGGYTF.

This chain connects TRBV29-1 to TRBJ1-2; 8 bases are a match to TRBD1. Trimming took 3 bases from V and 5 from J; bases not matched to a gene: 14. This CDR3 has 16 amino acids. Germline V lookup: CDR1 SQVTM, CDR2 ANQGSEA. Here the CDR3 reads CSVEPPGTGGSYGYTF. As DNA, the CDR3 is TGCAGCGTTGAGCCACCCGGGACAGGTGGATCTTATGGCTACACCTTC. The full variable domain, rest sourced from reference TRBV29-1 and TRBJ1-2, is SAVISQKPSRDICQRGTSLTIQCQVDSQVTMMFWYRQQPGQSLTLIATANQGSEATYESGFVIDKFPISRPNLTFSTLTVSNMSPEDSSIYLCSVEPPGTGGSYGYTFGSGTRLTVV.